Below, one T cell receptor (beta chain) is given with its context. This record comes from a study of blood T cell repertoires in COVID-19. Study details: The United States, Italy and Spain provided the acute and convalescent COVID-19 samples. Sources were T cells, B-cell-depleted T cells, or PBMCs; the material itself was cDNA or gDNA.

Germline V gene data show CDR1 as SGHTA and CDR2 as FQGNSA. V lost 6 bases, J lost 4 bases, and 18 bases lay in between. The CDR3 is made up of 15 amino acids. Under the authors' procedure: Quantification of nucleated cells was approximated via reference gene primer amplification. The data were produced by immunoSEQ multiplex PCR, yet TCRdb's version contains in-frame clones alone and is incomplete. The V and J calls and the clone size are those of that table, but D and trimming were determined from the DNA. The sample shows under 500,000 clones, 80% to 90% of them seen only once. Sequenced sample: peripheral blood. This TCR was recovered from a woman aged 25 to 45 with acute or convalescent COVID-19. The J gene is TRBJ1-1, the V gene TRBV7-2; D is perhaps TRBD1 (6 bases). CDR3 DNA: TGTGCCAGCAGGGGGACATCTACGTGGATCACTGAAGCTTTCTTT. This encodes CASRGTSTWITEAFF.